Sequencing of this TCR beta chain was carried out in a study of radiation and T cells in renal cell carcinoma. The data were produced by immunoSEQ multiplex PCR, yet TCRdb's version contains in-frame clones alone and is incomplete. This table holds around 94,000 clones, 70% to 90% found once. Specified time point: blood 4 weeks post-SBRT, at nephrectomy. Treatment here: 15 Gy SBRT to primary tumor, nephrectomy 4 weeks later. Nephrectomy followed 15 Gy stereotactic body radiation by 4 weeks. Serial blood draws occurred at baseline and 2 and 4 weeks post-SBRT. The tumor was a clear cell renal cell carcinoma. Germline assignment: CDR1 MNHEY and CDR2 SMNVEV (reference sequence). V was clipped by 10 bases and J by 7 bases, with 14 bases between them. CDR3 length: 13 amino acids. As to this clone: Its cognate antigen is unknown.

General study findings and limits: From baseline, blood top tumor clonotypes peaked at 2 weeks post-radiation.

The input for sequencing was blood, taken from a patient whose treatment included radiotherapy and nephrectomy. This receptor was identified in a man aged 50 or older with renal cell carcinoma. This chain connects TRBV27 to TRBJ1-6; tentatively, D is TRBD1 (5 bases). CDR3 in amino acids: CATRTLLNSPLHF. CDR3 in DNA: TGTGCCACCCGGACACTGCTGAATTCACCCCTCCACTTT.